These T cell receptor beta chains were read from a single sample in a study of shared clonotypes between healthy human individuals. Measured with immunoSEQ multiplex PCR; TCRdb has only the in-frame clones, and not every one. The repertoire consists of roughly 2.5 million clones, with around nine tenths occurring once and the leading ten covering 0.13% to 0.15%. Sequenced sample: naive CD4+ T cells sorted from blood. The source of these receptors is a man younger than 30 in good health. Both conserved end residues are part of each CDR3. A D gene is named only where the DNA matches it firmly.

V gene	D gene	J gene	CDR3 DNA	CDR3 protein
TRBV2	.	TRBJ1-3	TGTGCCAGCAGTGAAGAGACAGTCGGGTCTGGAAACACCATATATTTT	CASSEETVGSGNTIYF
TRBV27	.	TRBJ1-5	TGTGCCAGCAGATCCGGACAGATCAATCAGCCCCAGCATTTT	CASRSGQINQPQHF
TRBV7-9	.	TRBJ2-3	TGTGCCAGCAGCTTAGAGGCGCGGCTTAGGGGCACAGATACGCAGTATTTT	CASSLEARLRGTDTQYF
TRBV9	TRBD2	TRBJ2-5	TGTGCCAGCAGCGTCGGACTAGCGGGGACTCAAGAGACCCAGTACTTC	CASSVGLAGTQETQYF
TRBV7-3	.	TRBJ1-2	TGTGCCAGCAGCTTAGGGGGGACGCCTAACTATGGCTACACCTTC	CASSLGGTPNYGYTF
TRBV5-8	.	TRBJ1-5	TGTGCCAGCAGCTTGATTACACAGGTCATTTATAGCAATCAGCCCCAGCATTTT	CASSLITQVIYSNQPQHF
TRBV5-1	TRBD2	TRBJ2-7	TGCGCCAGCAGCTTCTCCCAGGGACTAGATTACTACGAGCAGTACTTC	CASSFSQGLDYYEQYF
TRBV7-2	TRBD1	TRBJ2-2	TGTGCCAGCAGCTCAAGGACAGGGGTTGACACCGGGGAGCTGTTTTTT	CASSSRTGVDTGELFF
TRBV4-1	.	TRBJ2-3	TGCGCCAGCAGCCAGGAGGGGGCTGGCACAGATACGCAGTATTTT	CASSQEGAGTDTQYF
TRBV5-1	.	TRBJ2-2	TGCGCCAGCAGCTTGCTACTAGACAACACCGGGGAGCTGTTTTTT	CASSLLLDNTGELFF
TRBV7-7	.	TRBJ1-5	TGTGCTAGCAGCCTTAAAAGGAACAGGGAGAGCAATCAGCCCCAGCATTTT	CASSLKRNRESNQPQHF
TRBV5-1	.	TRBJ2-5	TGCGCCAGCAGCTTGGCGTTAAGGGTCCAAGAGACCCAGTACTTC	CASSLALRVQETQYF
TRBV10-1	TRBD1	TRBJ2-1	TGCGCCAGCAGTGCTTACCTGGGGACAGCTTACAATGAGCAGTTCTTC	CASSAYLGTAYNEQFF
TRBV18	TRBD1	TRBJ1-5	TGTGCCAGCTCAGGGACAGGGGATCAGCCCCAGCATTTT	CASSGTGDQPQHF
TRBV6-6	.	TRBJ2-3	TGTGCCAGCAGCGCTCCCCTAGTGACAGATACGCAGTATTTT	CASSAPLVTDTQYF
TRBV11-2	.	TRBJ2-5	TGTGCCAGCAGCCTGATCCAAGAGACCCAGTACTTC	CASSLIQETQYF